Below, 22 T cell receptor beta chains from the same sample are listed, as sequenced in a study of Ad26.COV2.S vaccination and SARS-CoV-2 variants. Regarding treatment: 19 received Ad26.COV2.S at low or high dose, single or two shots; several received placebo; per-sample allocation not given. Sampling occurred on day 63 after the first vaccine or placebo injection. Generated by immunoSEQ multiplex PCR, the TCRdb table keeps only in-frame clones and is missing some. The sample yields about 350,000 clones, 75% to 90% seen once. The source material was peripheral blood, sampled in a trial of Ad26.COV2.S vaccine versus placebo. The receptor source for this set is a person aged 18-65 years who received the Ad26.COV2.S COVID-19 vaccine or a placebo.

This chain uses TRBV28 with TRBJ1-2; D unclear. The CDR3 has 16 amino acids. V lost 3 bases and J lost 0, with 14 bases in between. Germline V lookup: CDR1 MDHEN, CDR2 SYDVKM. CDR3: CASSLVSQLTNYGYTF. Written as DNA, the CDR3 is TGTGCCAGCAGTTTGGTCTCCCAACTAACTAACTATGGCTACACCTTC.

V gene TRBV12-3 or TRBV12-4 combines with J gene TRBJ2-7; D is ambiguous. The CDR3 is 12 amino acids. V lost 7 bases, J lost 7 bases, and 14 bases lay in between. The CDR3 nucleotides read TGTGCCAGCACCTCGGGCTTCGGGGAGCAGTACTTC. It codes for CASTSGFGEQYF.

J is TRBJ2-1 and V is TRBV19; D is possibly TRBD1 (6 bases). Germline V gives CDR1 LNHDA, CDR2 SQIVND (reference sequence). There are 15 residues in the CDR3. V was clipped by 5 bases and J by 0 bases, with 11 bases between them. The CDR3: CASSGTPSSYNEQFF. In DNA form, the CDR3 reads TGTGCCAGTAGTGGGACACCGAGCTCCTACAATGAGCAGTTCTTC. Variable domain in full (rest from reference TRBV19 and TRBJ2-1): DGGITQSPKYLFRKEGQNVTLSCEQNLNHDAMYWYRQDPGQGLRLIYYSQIVNDFQKGDIAEGYSVSREKKESFPLTVTSAQKNPTAFYLCASSGTPSSYNEQFFGPGTRLTVL.

For the CDR3, the DNA is TGTGCCAGCAGCTTAAATTACAACCGGGCCACCAATGAGCAGTTCTTC. This encodes CASSLNYNRATNEQFF. The V and J genes are TRBV7-9 and TRBJ2-1, with D unresolved. With 2 bases removed from V and 6 bases from J, the gap between germline ends came to 17 bases. The CDR3 spans 16 residues. Per the germline V gene, CDR1 is SEHNR and CDR2 is FQNEAQ (reference sequence).

The J gene is TRBJ1-5, the V gene TRBV12-5; D remains unclear. The V gene lost 7 bases and the J gene lost 7 bases, with 11 bases spanning the gap. The CDR3 is made up of 12 amino acids. Germline V CDR1 and CDR2: LGHNT, FRNRAP. The CDR3 DNA sequence: TGTGCTAGTGAATTACAGAGCCAGCCCCAGCATTTT. It encodes CASELQSQPQHF.

The chain employs TRBV28 and TRBJ2-7; 7 nucleotides match TRBD2. Per the germline V gene, CDR1 is MDHEN and CDR2 is SYDVKM. V was pared by 6 bases and J by 12 bases, with 20 bases of the junction left unmatched. The CDR3 totals 15 residues. CDR3 nucleotides: TGTGCCAGCAGGGGCCCGGGGGGTCCAGCGGAGGAGGGGTACTTC. Encoded protein: CASRGPGGPAEEGYF.

The chain employs TRBV19 and TRBJ2-5, with 10 nucleotides matching TRBD1. CDR1 is LNHDA, CDR2 SQIVND, per germline (reference sequence). The V gene end was trimmed by 7 bases and the J gene end by 3 bases; junction bases not matched to a gene: 2. This CDR3 spans 13 amino acids. The DNA of the CDR3 is TGTGCCAGTACCGGGACAGGGGAAGAGACCCAGTACTTC. Translating it yields CASTGTGEETQYF.

J is TRBJ1-4 and V is TRBV7-8; 7 bases map to TRBD1. This CDR3 has 14 residues. V shed 5 bases and J 7 bases; nucleotides not matched to a gene: 7. CDR1 SGHVS and CDR2 FQNEAQ come from the germline V gene. The CDR3, as DNA: TGTGCCAGCAGCCTGAACAGGGGTGGTGAAAAACTGTTTTTT. Residues: CASSLNRGGEKLFF.

The chain carries TRBV7-9 and TRBJ1-2; 10 bases fit TRBD1. Germline CDR1 reads SEHNR; CDR2 reads FQNEAQ (reference sequence). CDR3 length: 17 amino acids. V was pared by 6 bases and J by 4 bases, with 14 bases of the junction left unmatched. For the CDR3, the DNA is TGTGCCAGCAGTATTTCTTGGGACAGGGGTATGGGCTATGGCTACACCTTC. Its translation is CASSISWDRGMGYGYTF.

The rearrangement joins TRBV6-6 to TRBJ2-5; no firm D call. The germline V gene encodes CDR1 MNHNY and CDR2 SVGAGI (reference sequence). This CDR3 region has 15 residues. Trimming took 0 bases from V and 5 from J, leaving 13 bases between them. The CDR3 here is CASSYSQTPFETQYF. CDR3 coding DNA: TGTGCCAGCAGTTACTCGCAAACCCCCTTTGAGACCCAGTACTTC.

J is TRBJ2-1 and V is TRBV5-1, with a possible D match to TRBD1 (6 bases). CDR1 is SGHRS and CDR2 is YFSETQ in the germline V gene. This CDR3 is 16 amino acids long. The V and J ends lost 1 base and 3 bases respectively, with 14 bases between them. CDR3 region: CASSLMAEGGYNEQFF. CDR3 nucleotide sequence: TGCGCCAGCAGCTTGATGGCGGAAGGGGGCTACAATGAGCAGTTCTTC.

The chain carries TRBV9 and TRBJ2-1, with TRBD2 identical over 13 bases. CDR3 length: 20 residues. After removal of 0 bases from V and 1 base from J, the junction contained 10 bases not matched to a gene. Per the germline V gene, CDR1 is SGDLS and CDR2 is YYNGEE. The CDR3 sequence: CASSVDGLAGVEGSYNEQFF. For the CDR3, the DNA is TGTGCCAGCAGCGTAGACGGACTAGCGGGAGTTGAAGGGTCCTACAATGAGCAGTTCTTC.

The chain joins TRBV5-1 to TRBJ2-5; no clear D. Germline-derived CDR1 and CDR2 are SGHRS and YFSETQ. The CDR3 runs to 14 residues. V was pared by 0 bases and J by 2 bases, with 8 bases between. The CDR3 spells CASSLGSAQETQYF. The CDR3 coding sequence is TGCGCCAGCAGCTTGGGTTCAGCACAAGAGACCCAGTACTTC.

The rearrangement uses TRBV6-5 and TRBJ2-3, with D possibly matching TRBD2 (5 bases). The CDR3 is made up of 14 amino acids. Germline V gives CDR1 MNHEY, CDR2 SVGAGI. The V gene lost 7 bases and the J gene lost 6 bases, with 17 bases spanning the gap. In DNA form, the CDR3 reads TGTGCCAGCACGGGCGGTACTAGTGCGGATACGCAGTATTTT. This codes for CASTGGTSADTQYF.

V gene TRBV28 combines with J gene TRBJ1-6; 11 bases map to TRBD1. The V and J ends lost 5 bases and 2 bases, in that order; junction bases with no gene match: 11. Germline values: CDR1 MDHEN, CDR2 SYDVKM. The CDR3 spans 19 residues. CDR3 sequence: CASSLDMGTGGTYNSPLHF. CDR3 DNA sequence: TGTGCCAGCAGTCTCGACATGGGGACAGGGGGTACCTATAATTCACCCCTCCACTTT.

The chain recombines TRBV7-2 with TRBJ2-1, with D maybe TRBD2 (5 bases). Per the germline V gene, CDR1 is SGHTA and CDR2 is FQGNSA. The CDR3 length is 16 residues. Trimming took off 2 bases at V and 1 base at J, with 12 bases between the two ends. CDR3 sequence reads: CASSLFRGRSYNEQFF. In DNA, the CDR3 is TGTGCCAGCAGCTTATTTCGAGGGAGATCCTACAATGAGCAGTTCTTC.

Only one count was recorded for this clone. The CDR3 coding sequence is TGTGCCAGTAGTATAGACCCCGGGAAACTGTTTTTT. Residues: CASSIDPGKLFF. The J gene is TRBJ1-4, the V gene TRBV19; D is unclear. The germline V and J ends were trimmed by 0 bases and 11 bases, with 7 bases remaining between them. This CDR3 comprises 12 residues. Germline V gene data show CDR1 as LNHDA and CDR2 as SQIVND (reference sequence).

The V gene is TRBV9, the J gene TRBJ1-5; D is ambiguous. The CDR3 has 16 amino acids. Deletions cut 0 bases from V and 0 bases from J, with 10 bases between. Germline-derived CDR1 and CDR2 are SGDLS and YYNGEE. The CDR3, as DNA: TGTGCCAGCAGCGTAGGTATGGGTGCTAGCAATCAGCCCCAGCATTTT. Its translation: CASSVGMGASNQPQHF.

The chain employs TRBV11-2 and TRBJ2-5; D is uncertain. The CDR3 is 14 residues long. Trimming shortened V by 0 bases and J by 7 bases, and 12 bases separated the two germline ends. Germline CDR1 and CDR2: SGHAT and FQNNGV. CDR3 protein: CASSLDLQVGTQYF. The CDR3 DNA sequence: TGTGCCAGCAGCTTAGATTTGCAGGTCGGGACCCAGTACTTC.

The chain joins TRBV7-2 to TRBJ2-7; 8 positions match TRBD2. Germline values: CDR1 SGHTA, CDR2 FQGNSA. The CDR3 loop spans 16 amino acids. Trimming cost V 1 base and J 0 bases; bases outside gene matches: 5. CDR3 loop: CASSLVGAGGSYEQYF. DNA for the CDR3: TGTGCCAGCAGCTTAGTTGGGGCGGGGGGCTCCTACGAGCAGTACTTC. The full variable domain, completed using reference TRBV7-2 and TRBJ2-7, is GAGVSQSPSNKVTEKGKDVELRCDPISGHTALYWYRQSLGQGLEFLIYFQGNSAPDKSGLPSDRFSAERTGGSVSTLTIQRTQQEDSAVYLCASSLVGAGGSYEQYFGPGTRLTVT.

This clone was observed once. The V call is TRBV2, the J call TRBJ2-1, with D uncertain. The CDR3 extends over 14 amino acids. Looked up from germline, CDR1 is SNHLY and CDR2 is FYNNEI. Trimming removed 5 bases from V and 0 bases from J, with 8 bases in between. CDR3 sequence (DNA): TGTGCCAGCAGTTCCTGGTCCTCCTACAATGAGCAGTTCTTC. It yields the protein CASSSWSSYNEQFF.

This rearrangement joins TRBV9 to TRBJ1-4; D gene ambiguous. Germline CDR1 is SGDLS and CDR2 is YYNGEE. V was cut by 4 bases and J by 5 bases, with 15 bases left in between. This CDR3 has 15 residues. The CDR3 DNA reads TGTGCCAGCAGCCCCCGATACACCGGAAATGAAAAACTGTTTTTT. Amino acids: CASSPRYTGNEKLFF. The entire variable domain, with the rest obtained from reference TRBV9 and TRBJ1-4, is as follows: DSGVTQTPKHLITATGQRVTLRCSPRSGDLSVYWYQQSLDQGLQFLIQYYNGEERAKGNILERFSAQQFPDLHSELNLSSLELGDSALYFCASSPRYTGNEKLFFGSGTQLSVL.